This T cell receptor beta chain was profiled in a study of CD4 and CD8 cells across lung adenocarcinoma regions. Donors had localized lung adenocarcinoma, a non-small cell lung cancer. TCRdb called the PCR reads again in MiXCR, with one record for every CDR3 protein. The sample has 10,000 to 15,000 distinct CDR3 sequences, approximately 56% seen once. In this sample, this clonotype turned up many times. Germline V gene data show CDR1 as LGHDT and CDR2 as YNNKEL (reference sequence). This CDR3 has 16 residues. Trimming left V 4 bases short and J 6 bases short, with 19 bases between. The receptor comes from a female donor with lung adenocarcinoma. The CD4 and CD8 labels of this study may be unreliable. The sample consisted of CD8+ T cells from the margin of a lung tumor. The chain has TRBV3-1 and TRBJ2-1; perhaps TRBD2 as D (5 bases). In nucleotides, the CDR3 is TGTGCCAGCAGCCGGGGAGCCAAGGCTAGGACCAATGAGCAGTTCTTC. Its protein product is CASSRGAKARTNEQFF.